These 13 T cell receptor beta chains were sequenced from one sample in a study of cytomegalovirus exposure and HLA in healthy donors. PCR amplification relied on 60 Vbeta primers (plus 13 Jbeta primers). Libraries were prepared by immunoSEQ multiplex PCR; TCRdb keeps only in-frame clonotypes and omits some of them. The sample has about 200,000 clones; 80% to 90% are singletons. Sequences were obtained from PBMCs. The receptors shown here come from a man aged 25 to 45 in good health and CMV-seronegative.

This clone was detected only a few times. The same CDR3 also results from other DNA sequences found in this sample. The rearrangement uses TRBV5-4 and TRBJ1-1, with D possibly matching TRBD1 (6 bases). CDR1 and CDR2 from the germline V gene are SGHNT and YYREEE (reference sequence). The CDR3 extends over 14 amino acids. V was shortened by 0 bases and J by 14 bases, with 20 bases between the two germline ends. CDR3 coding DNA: TGTGCCAGCAGCTTGGAAGGTGTCAGGGGTTCAGCCTTCTTT. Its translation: CASSLEGVRGSAFF.

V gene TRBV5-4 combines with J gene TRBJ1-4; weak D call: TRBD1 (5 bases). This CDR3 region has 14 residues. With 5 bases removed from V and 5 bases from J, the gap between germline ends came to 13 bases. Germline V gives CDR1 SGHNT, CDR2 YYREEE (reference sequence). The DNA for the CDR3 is TGTGCCAGCAGTGTGGGACTGGGAAATGAAAAACTGTTTTTT. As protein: CASSVGLGNEKLFF.

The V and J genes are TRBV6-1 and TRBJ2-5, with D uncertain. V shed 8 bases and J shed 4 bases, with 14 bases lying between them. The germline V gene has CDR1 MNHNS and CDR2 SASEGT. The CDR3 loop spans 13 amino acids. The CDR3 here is CASLEKLGETQYF. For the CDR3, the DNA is TGTGCCAGCCTAGAAAAACTGGGAGAGACCCAGTACTTC.

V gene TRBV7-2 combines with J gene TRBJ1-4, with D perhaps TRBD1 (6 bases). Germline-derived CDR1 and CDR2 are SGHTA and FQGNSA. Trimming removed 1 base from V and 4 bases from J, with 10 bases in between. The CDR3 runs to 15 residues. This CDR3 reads CASSLVGQSNEKLFF. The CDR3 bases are TGTGCCAGCAGCTTAGTTGGACAGAGTAATGAAAAACTGTTTTTT.

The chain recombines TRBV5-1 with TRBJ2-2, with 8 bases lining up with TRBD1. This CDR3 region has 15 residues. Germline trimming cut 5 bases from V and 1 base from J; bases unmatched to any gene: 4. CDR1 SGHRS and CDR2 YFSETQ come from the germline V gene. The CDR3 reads CASRPGTGNTGELFF. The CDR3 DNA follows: TGCGCCAGCAGGCCCGGGACAGGGAACACCGGGGAGCTGTTTTTT.

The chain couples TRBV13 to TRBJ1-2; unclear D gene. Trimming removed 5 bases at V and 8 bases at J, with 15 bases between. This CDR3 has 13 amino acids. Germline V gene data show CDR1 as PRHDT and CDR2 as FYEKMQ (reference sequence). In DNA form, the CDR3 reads TGTGCCAGCAGCCGCCGGGAAGGGCAGGGCTACACCTTC. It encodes CASSRREGQGYTF.

The CDR3 spells CASSLDSSGNTIYF. DNA of the CDR3: TGTGCCAGCTCCCTCGACAGCTCTGGAAACACCATATATTTT. This chain links TRBV18 with TRBJ1-3; perhaps TRBD1 as D (5 bases). V gave up 6 bases and J gave up 0 bases, with 9 bases separating them. This CDR3 contains 14 residues. CDR1 is KGHSH, CDR2 LQKENI, per germline.

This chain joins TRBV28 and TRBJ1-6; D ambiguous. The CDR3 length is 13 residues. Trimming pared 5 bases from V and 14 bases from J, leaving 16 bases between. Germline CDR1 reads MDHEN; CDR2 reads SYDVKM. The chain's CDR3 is CASSPSTPTALHF. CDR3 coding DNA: TGTGCCAGCAGTCCCTCGACTCCTACGGCCCTCCACTTT. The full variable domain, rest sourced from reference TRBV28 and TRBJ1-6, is DVKVTQSSRYLVKRTGEKVFLECVQDMDHENMFWYRQDPGLGLRLIYFSYDVKMKEKGDIPEGYSVSREKKERFSLILESASTNQTSMYLCASSPSTPTALHFGNGTRLTVT.

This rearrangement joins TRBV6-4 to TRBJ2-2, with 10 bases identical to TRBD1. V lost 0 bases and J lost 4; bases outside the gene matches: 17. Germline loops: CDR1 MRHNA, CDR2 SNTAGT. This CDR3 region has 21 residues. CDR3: CASSDSMFGTGAPSGTGELFF. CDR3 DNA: TGTGCCAGCAGTGACTCGATGTTCGGGACAGGGGCCCCGAGCGGCACCGGGGAGCTGTTTTTT.

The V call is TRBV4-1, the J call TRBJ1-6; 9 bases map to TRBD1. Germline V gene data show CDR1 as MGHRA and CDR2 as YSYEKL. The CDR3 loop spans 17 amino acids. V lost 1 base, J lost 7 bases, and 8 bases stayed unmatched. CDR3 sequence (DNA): TGCGCCAGCAGCCAAGTTAACAGGGGGCGACCAAATTCACCCCTCCACTTT. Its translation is CASSQVNRGRPNSPLHF.

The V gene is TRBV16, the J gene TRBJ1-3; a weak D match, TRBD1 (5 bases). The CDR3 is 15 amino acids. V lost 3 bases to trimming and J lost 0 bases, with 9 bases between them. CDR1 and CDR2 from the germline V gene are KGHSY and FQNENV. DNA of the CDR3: TGTGCCAGCAGCCAGGGGCTCAGCTCTGGAAACACCATATATTTT. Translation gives CASSQGLSSGNTIYF.

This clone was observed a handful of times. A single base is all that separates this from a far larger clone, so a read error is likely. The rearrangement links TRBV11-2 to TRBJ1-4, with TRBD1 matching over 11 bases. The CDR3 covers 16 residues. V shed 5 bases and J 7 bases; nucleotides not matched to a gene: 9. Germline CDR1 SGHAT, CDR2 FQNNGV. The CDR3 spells CASSQGRGTGGEKLFF. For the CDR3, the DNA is TGTGCCAGCAGCCAAGGAAGGGGGACAGGGGGTGAAAAACTGTTTTTT.

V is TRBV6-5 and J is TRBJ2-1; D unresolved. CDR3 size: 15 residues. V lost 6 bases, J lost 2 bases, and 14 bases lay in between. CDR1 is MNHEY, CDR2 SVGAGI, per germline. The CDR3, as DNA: TGTGCCAGCAGCCAAGCGCGGCAGACCTACAATGAGCAGTTCTTC. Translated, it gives CASSQARQTYNEQFF.